This T cell receptor (beta chain) is drawn from a study of technical replicates of blood from several donors (dated by TCRdb to 2015 to 2018). Libraries were constructed by the immunoSEQ multiplex PCR assay. TCRdb re-hosts the immuneACCESS table, in-frame sequences only. Its copies lack some clones; in the studies checked, an unresolved V gene accounts for under half of them, and the cause for the rest is not known. The sample profile shows 75,000 to 100,000 clones; roughly 96% of them were found once. The ten largest clones add up to about 0.39% of the sample. This clone turned up a few times. What this receptor recognizes is not known. Within one base of it there is no much larger clone, and no base qualities were kept. Looking up the germline V gene yields CDR1 MNHNS and CDR2 SASEGT. Between the V and J ends, shortened by 3 bases and 1 base respectively, the junction contains 4 bases. Its CDR3 holds 14 amino acids, cysteine through phenylalanine. Left in the record is the CDR3 DNA by itself, 42 bases read in frame from the first base.

This chain is built from TRBV6-1 and TRBJ2-6; confidence is insufficient to name the D gene. Specimen: T cells isolated from PBMCs. The clonotype comes from a human donor in good health. At the DNA level, the sequence is TGTGCCAGCAGTGATCCTTCTGGGGCCAACGTCCTGACTTTC. Its translation is CASSDPSGANVLTF.